This T cell receptor (beta chain) was sequenced for a study of molecular identifiers for immune sequencing clone quantification. As previously described, bulk TCR libraries were made using listed TCR primers. Each CDR3 protein is one row after TCRdb ran MiXCR on the PCR reads. The data show 550,000 to 750,000 distinct CDR3 sequences, just under 20% seen once. This clonotype was seen at least ten times. The sequence was obtained from a human donor in good health. Some libraries in this study had Jurkat cell RNA spiked in. Input material: naive CD8+ T cells from blood, with Jurkat cell RNA spiked in. Subset meaning: FACS-sorted CD8+CD4-CCR7+CD45RA+ naive T cells.

CDR3 in DNA: TGCGCCAGCAGCCAAGAAATTAAGGTGTACAGGGTTAACTATGGCTACACCTTC. Amino acids: CASSQEIKVYRVNYGYTF. The chain links TRBV4-1 to TRBJ1-2, with D tentatively TRBD1 (6 bases). V was trimmed by 0 bases and J by 1 base, leaving 18 bases between them. The CDR3 length is 18 residues. Per germline, CDR1 MGHRA and CDR2 YSYEKL.